The 22 T cell receptor beta chains presented below share a single source sample, sequenced in a study of technical replicates of blood from a few donors. Here immunoSEQ multiplex PCR was the method, and the copy in TCRdb shows in-frame clones only, minus some. The repertoire holds 75,000 to 95,000 clones, with less than 95% as singletons. The sample consisted of T cells isolated from PBMCs. Receptor source: a human donor in good health.

The chain joins TRBV28 to TRBJ2-3; D gene unclear. CDR1 MDHEN and CDR2 SYDVKM come from the germline V gene. This CDR3 spans 15 amino acids. V was clipped by 2 bases and J by 2 bases, with 11 bases between them. DNA of the CDR3: TGTGCCAGCAGTTTAGAACTACACCCCACAGATACGCAGTATTTT. It specifies CASSLELHPTDTQYF.

The V gene is TRBV29-1, the J gene TRBJ2-3, with 7 bases identical to TRBD1. The CDR3 runs 21 residues. Germline CDR1 SQVTM, CDR2 ANQGSEA. J was trimmed by 0 bases and V by 0 bases; bases with no gene match: 21. The DNA of the CDR3 is TGCAGCGTTGAAGATGCCCCGGGGACAGCCCCTCTAAGATATAGCACAGATACGCAGTATTTT. Translation gives CSVEDAPGTAPLRYSTDTQYF.

The rearrangement links TRBV25-1 to TRBJ2-7; a possible D gene is TRBD1 (5 bases). V lost 0 bases, J lost 2 bases, and 17 bases lay in between. CDR1 is MGHDK and CDR2 is SYGVNS in the germline V gene. The CDR3 sequence is 17 residues long. The CDR3 reads CASSEYPPEQGPYEQYF. For the CDR3, the DNA is TGTGCCAGCAGTGAATATCCCCCCGAGCAGGGCCCCTACGAGCAGTACTTC.

V is TRBV5-1 and J is TRBJ1-4; D gene ambiguous. The CDR3 covers 12 residues. With 6 bases removed from V and 8 bases from J, the gap between germline ends came to 11 bases. Germline values: CDR1 SGHRS, CDR2 YFSETQ. CDR3 in DNA: TGCGCCAGCAAGGGTCCGGGAGAAAAACTGTTTTTT. Encoded protein: CASKGPGEKLFF.

The chain couples TRBV6-1 to TRBJ2-7; no definite D call. Per germline, CDR1 MNHNS and CDR2 SASEGT. V lost 0 bases and J lost 4, with 7 bases in between. The CDR3 runs to 13 residues. DNA for the CDR3: TGTGCCAGCAGTGAAGCGAGAGGATACGAGCAGTACTTC. Translated: CASSEARGYEQYF.

The V and J genes are TRBV6-1 and TRBJ1-5; D not certain. V was shortened by 2 bases and J by 6 bases, with 8 bases between the two germline ends. The germline V gene encodes CDR1 MNHNS and CDR2 SASEGT. This CDR3 comprises 13 residues. The CDR3 protein is CASSEILSQPQHF. CDR3 nucleotide sequence: TGTGCCAGCAGTGAAATTCTGTCTCAGCCCCAGCATTTT.

This chain connects TRBV18 to TRBJ2-1; D not certain. V lost 0 bases and J 9 bases, leaving 9 bases between the germline ends. Germline V gives CDR1 KGHSH, CDR2 LQKENI. This CDR3 comprises 13 residues. CDR3 bases: TGTGCCAGCTCACCACCGAGTAGAGGTGAGCAGTTCTTC. Its protein product is CASSPPSRGEQFF.

The chain carries TRBV27 and TRBJ2-1, with 10 positions matching TRBD2. The CDR3 runs 14 residues. V was clipped by 10 bases and J by 6 bases; unmatched bases: 9. The germline V gene has CDR1 MNHEY and CDR2 SMNVEV (reference sequence). The CDR3 DNA sequence: TGTGCCACCCGCCGGACTAGCGGACGCAATGAGCAGTTCTTC. Its protein product is CATRRTSGRNEQFF.

In the case of this clone: Other DNA sequences in this sample translate to the same CDR3. The V and J genes are TRBV7-9 and TRBJ2-7; D perhaps matches TRBD1 (5 bases). CDR1 and CDR2 (germline): SEHNR, FQNEAQ (reference sequence). V gave up 2 bases and J gave up 3 bases, with 5 bases separating them. This CDR3 has 12 amino acids. The CDR3 nucleotides are TGTGCCAGCAGCTTACAGGGCTACGAGCAGTACTTC. Its translation: CASSLQGYEQYF.

J is TRBJ2-7 and V is TRBV10-1, with D possibly matching TRBD2 (6 bases). Germline loops: CDR1 WNHNN, CDR2 SYGVQD (reference sequence). The CDR3 runs 15 residues. V lost 0 bases and J 4 bases, leaving 13 bases between the germline ends. The CDR3 sequence is CASSESYGGTYEQYF. CDR3 coding DNA: TGCGCCAGCAGTGAGTCATATGGGGGGACGTACGAGCAGTACTTC.

The chain links TRBV4-2 to TRBJ2-5; 11 positions agree with TRBD1. CDR3 length: 18 residues. CDR1 LGHNA and CDR2 YNFKEQ come from the germline V gene. The V gene end was trimmed by 3 bases and the J gene end by 5 bases; junction bases not matched to a gene: 14. The chain's CDR3 is CASSQPGRGGQGEETQYF. In nucleotides, the CDR3 is TGTGCCAGCAGCCAGCCCGGGAGAGGGGGACAGGGGGAGGAGACCCAGTACTTC.

V gene TRBV2 combines with J gene TRBJ2-1, with 7 bases identical to TRBD2. The CDR3 consists of 15 residues. The germline gives CDR1 SNHLY, CDR2 FYNNEI. V shed 2 bases, J shed 12 bases, and the junction held 13 bases outside the gene matches. Here the CDR3 DNA reads TGTGCCAGCAGTGAATTCATTTCGGCGGGAGAACGGCAGTTCTTC. Residues: CASSEFISAGERQFF.

This clone has a single count. V and J are TRBV6-5 and TRBJ2-1; 10 nucleotides align to TRBD2. This CDR3 spans 16 amino acids. Looked up from germline, CDR1 is MNHEY and CDR2 is SVGAGI. Trimming at V came to 0 bases and at J to 6 bases, leaving 5 bases not matched to a gene. CDR3 protein: CASSYSSGRALNEQFF. DNA of the CDR3: TGTGCCAGCAGTTACTCAAGCGGGAGGGCCCTCAATGAGCAGTTCTTC.

This chain uses TRBV14 with TRBJ2-1; TRBD2 is a possible D gene (5 bases). The CDR3 contains 15 residues. CDR1 is SGHDN, CDR2 FVKESK, per germline. Trimming left V 0 bases short and J 4 bases short, with 10 bases between. CDR3 sequence (DNA): TGTGCCAGCAGCCAAGACTACGGAGGTTACAATGAGCAGTTCTTC. Amino acids: CASSQDYGGYNEQFF.

The genes are TRBV30 and TRBJ1-1; D unresolved. CDR3 length equals 12 residues. Germline V CDR1 and CDR2: GTSNPN, SVGIG (reference sequence). V dropped 2 bases and J dropped 3 bases, with 7 bases sitting between them. The CDR3 is CAWSSVYTEAFF. In DNA, the CDR3 is TGTGCCTGGAGTTCGGTGTACACTGAAGCTTTCTTT.

The J gene is TRBJ2-3, the V gene TRBV27; 7 nucleotides agree with TRBD2. Germline lookup yields CDR1 MNHEY and CDR2 SMNVEV (reference sequence). The CDR3 spans 13 residues. V trimming: 2 bases; J trimming: 5 bases; junction bases outside the gene matches: 1. CDR3 protein: CASSLGLGDTQYF. The DNA for the CDR3 is TGTGCCAGCAGTTTAGGACTAGGAGATACGCAGTATTTT.

V usage is TRBV18 and J usage is TRBJ2-1; 11 bases map to TRBD1. The CDR3 contains 17 residues. Germline CDR1 and CDR2: KGHSH and LQKENI. Unmatched junction bases numbered 7, after V lost 5 bases and J lost 1 base. The CDR3 reads CASSRTGTGGSYNEQFF. The CDR3 DNA is TGTGCCAGCTCAAGGACGGGGACAGGGGGATCCTACAATGAGCAGTTCTTC.

The V gene is TRBV28, the J gene TRBJ1-1, with D possibly matching TRBD1 (5 bases). The CDR3 length is 12 residues. Trimming cost V 5 bases and J 4 bases, with 8 bases left between them. CDR1 MDHEN and CDR2 SYDVKM come from the germline V gene. CDR3 amino acids: CASSSGGTEAFF. The CDR3 DNA sequence: TGTGCCAGCAGTAGCGGGGGCACTGAAGCTTTCTTT.

The chain combines TRBV4-2 with TRBJ2-7; no reliable D call. The CDR3 runs to 16 residues. Looked up from germline, CDR1 is LGHNA and CDR2 is YNFKEQ. V was pared by 0 bases and J by 0 bases, with 12 bases between. CDR3 residues: CASSQEYRSVSYEQYF. The CDR3 DNA reads as TGTGCCAGCAGCCAAGAATACAGAAGTGTCTCCTACGAGCAGTACTTC.

This clone is a singleton in its sample. The chain carries TRBV6-1 and TRBJ1-2; 8 nucleotides line up with TRBD1. CDR3 size: 13 residues. Trimming at V came to 2 bases and at J to 8 bases, leaving 4 bases not matched to a gene. The germline V gene encodes CDR1 MNHNS and CDR2 SASEGT. CDR3 sequence: CASSEQGAAGYTF. Here the CDR3 DNA reads TGTGCCAGCAGTGAACAGGGGGCGGCGGGCTACACCTTC.

The chain has TRBV28 and TRBJ2-7, with D possibly TRBD2 on 6 matching bases. The CDR3 runs 15 residues. Trimming left V 2 bases short and J 5 bases short, with 16 bases between. Germline V gene sequence: CDR1 MDHEN, CDR2 SYDVKM. The CDR3, as DNA: TGTGCCAGCAGTTTAATTGGACTAAGAGTCCACGAGCAGTACTTC. Translating gives CASSLIGLRVHEQYF.

The rearrangement links TRBV2 to TRBJ1-2, with D possibly matching TRBD1 (5 bases). This CDR3 has 13 amino acids. Trimming removed 6 bases from V and 7 bases from J, with 15 bases in between. Germline V gene sequence: CDR1 SNHLY, CDR2 FYNNEI. The CDR3 protein is CASSRGTLSGYTF. DNA of the CDR3: TGTGCCAGCAGCCGGGGGACTTTGAGTGGCTACACCTTC.